These T cell receptor beta chains were read from a single sample in a study of T cells in Graves' hyperthyroidism and ophthalmopathy. TCRdb itself ran the multiplex PCR reads through MiXCR, one entry per CDR3 protein. Here the sample spans nearly 600,000 distinct CDR3 sequences, more than 11% being singletons. Sequencing was done on a sample of blood. Receptors originate from a woman under 40 with Graves' hyperthyroidism that later progressed to Graves' ophthalmopathy. CDR3s include the opening cysteine and the closing phenylalanine or tryptophan. The size entry is marked missing in some rows and otherwise reads once, few, many or a size class.

v_call,clone_size,j_call,cdr3_aa
TRBV6-1,many,TRBJ1-1,CASSSPRAGDSTEAFF
TRBV2,many,TRBJ2-5,CASRRTSGRAVETQYF
TRBV5-6,many,TRBJ2-3,CASSLERTDTQYF
TRBV4-1,-,TRBJ2-7,CASRHPTGGSYEHYF
TRBV20-1,few,TRBJ2-1,CSARDYQGSYNEQFF
TRBV3-1,many,TRBJ2-7,CASSHRTGELSYEQYF
TRBV6-1,many,TRBJ2-5,CASSEGTGQGTETQYF
TRBV29-1,many,TRBJ2-1,CSDGGLAEYNEQFF
TRBV12-3/TRBV12-4,-,TRBJ2-2,CASSLGQGVIGELFF
TRBV5-1,many,TRBJ1-2,CASSFTGDTNYGYTF
TRBV2,many,TRBJ2-1,CASGSGSDLNEQFF
TRBV5-1,many,TRBJ2-2,CASSLADYTGELFF
TRBV6-6,-,TRBJ1-5,CASSYSIGYRNQPQHF
TRBV24-1,many,TRBJ2-3,CATSDSSTDTQYF
TRBV20-1,many,TRBJ2-1,CSARLAGTYNEQFF
TRBV19,-,TRBJ2-2,CASSIDPRTGYGGELFF
TRBV6-2/TRBV6-3,-,TRBJ1-6,CASSLGVGPGDNSPLHF
TRBV20-1,many,TRBJ2-3,CSARDLDYLKDTQYF
TRBV27,few,TRBJ1-1,CASYGRLYTEAFF
TRBV27,few,TRBJ1-5,CASSLVGALLSNQPQHF
TRBV18,many,TRBJ1-2,CASSFDRPPGYGYTF
TRBV4-3,-,TRBJ1-1,CASSQAPVMNTEAFF
TRBV11-2,many,TRBJ2-2,CASPRRTNTGELFF
TRBV3-1,many,TRBJ1-1,CASSLPGTANTEAFF
TRBV11-2,-,TRBJ2-7,CASSFGGGDTSYEQYF
TRBV4-1,-,TRBJ2-7,CASSQGTGHSYEQYF
TRBV28,-,TRBJ2-7,CASIPSASGYYEQYF
TRBV27,many,TRBJ1-3,CASSLLAGSEVGYF
TRBV25-1,few,TRBJ2-2,CASSEYGFSGELFF
TRBV5-4,many,TRBJ1-1,CASSLWQGNTEASF
TRBV7-2,many,TRBJ1-2,CASSHSQGAGYTF
TRBV9,few,TRBJ2-2,CASSVHGTGLGNTGELFF
TRBV6-2/TRBV6-3,-,TRBJ2-1,CASSTTSGSRNEQFF
TRBV6-5,many,TRBJ2-5,CASSYAKLAGEETQYF
TRBV7-9,-,TRBJ1-6,CASSTGNPSSYNSPLHF
TRBV7-9,many,TRBJ1-5,CASSAMTGDSNQPQHF
TRBV11-2,-,TRBJ1-2,CASSPGPRGYTF
TRBV12-3/TRBV12-4,many,TRBJ1-1,CASSLTEGTEAFF
TRBV5-5,many,TRBJ2-7,CASSLQSPMRVEQYF
TRBV19,-,TRBJ2-1,CASSIRPKLAGSSNEQFF
TRBV6-1,many,TRBJ1-4,CASSEATGAREKLFF
TRBV28,few,TRBJ2-1,CASSPHSGLNNEQFF
TRBV7-2,few,TRBJ2-7,CASSLGVGSLYEQYF
TRBV6-1,many,TRBJ2-7,CASSSRTSGKVEQYF
TRBV5-5,few,TRBJ2-1,CASSLEGSGEQFF
TRBV20-1,many,TRBJ2-3,CSGRRDSTDTQYF
TRBV5-5,-,TRBJ2-1,CASSLNQGARGEQFF
TRBV5-1,-,TRBJ2-1,CASRHGRASYNEQFF
TRBV12-3/TRBV12-4,many,TRBJ2-2,CASSFRLAGRNTGELFF
TRBV27,few,TRBJ1-6,CASSPRQGPAESPLHF